The count of the clone carrying this T cell receptor beta chain is one. Antigen specificity is unknown. These data come from a study of tumor-infiltrating lymphocytes in localized non-small cell lung cancer. Study-wide background: The cohort mixed smokers and never-smokers, several histologies, and some post-neoadjuvant-chemotherapy samples. Resected tumor was paired with non-adjacent uninvolved lung from the same patient.

The CDR3 extends over 14 amino acids. With 5 bases clipped from V and 15 bases from J, the junction kept 14 bases outside the gene matches. Germline V gene data show CDR1 as MNHNY and CDR2 as SVGAGI (reference sequence). Regarding the study as a whole: Technical variation could not be separated from intratumor heterogeneity here. Tumors had more T cell infiltration than uninvolved lung, per TCRbeta sequencing and CD3 counts.

Produced via immunoSEQ multiplex PCR; TCRdb's table is partial and in-frame only. The sample gives about 12,000 clones, around 80% of which show up once; approximately 12% is in the top ten. The V call is TRBV6-6, the J call TRBJ1-5; TRBD1 matches at 9 bases. Sequenced material: lung tumor tissue. This receptor was taken from a human donor with non-small cell lung cancer. The CDR3 protein is CASSPWTGAIGTHF. DNA of the CDR3: TGTGCCAGCAGTCCTTGGACAGGGGCAATTGGTACGCATTTT.